These T cell receptor beta chains were read from a single sample in a study of cytomegalovirus exposure and HLA in healthy donors. TCRdb keeps only in-frame clones here, not all; method: immunoSEQ multiplex PCR. The table records 150,000 to 200,000 clones, approximately 86% of them present only once. The sample was PBMCs. The receptors were gathered from a woman aged 18-29 years in good health and CMV-seronegative. CDR3s include the opening cysteine and the closing phenylalanine or tryptophan. D genes are given only for firm matches. Size tells how often a clone was seen (once, few, many) or the class of an expanded clone, and some rows leave it out.

d_gene,len,j_gene,abundance,v_gene,CDR3aa,CDR3nt
TRBD1,17,TRBJ2-2,-,TRBV27,CASTSDRVPPNTGELFF,TGTGCCAGCACCTCGGACAGGGTTCCCCCCAACACCGGGGAGCTGTTTTTT
-,16,TRBJ2-1,-,TRBV7-2,CASSLAGGTSYNEQFF,TGTGCCAGCAGCTTAGCGGGGGGTACCTCCTACAATGAGCAGTTCTTC
-,18,TRBJ2-2,-,TRBV4-1,CASSLRERVLGNTGELFF,TGCGCCAGCAGCTTACGGGAGAGGGTGTTGGGGAACACCGGGGAGCTGTTTTTT
-,16,TRBJ1-1,-,TRBV5-4,CASSLGGAGLNTEAFF,TGTGCCAGCAGCTTGGGGGGCGCAGGCCTGAACACTGAAGCTTTCTTT
TRBD2,17,TRBJ2-1,-,TRBV9,CASSVGTSGGPYNEQFF,TGTGCCAGCAGCGTAGGGACTAGCGGGGGACCCTACAATGAGCAGTTCTTC
TRBD2,14,TRBJ2-3,-,TRBV6-5,CASSFGLAADTQYF,TGTGCCAGCAGTTTCGGACTAGCAGCTGATACGCAGTATTTT
TRBD1,12,TRBJ1-1,-,TRBV19,CASTPGQTEAFF,TGTGCCAGTACGCCGGGACAGACTGAAGCTTTCTTT
-,15,TRBJ2-1,-,TRBV7-3,CASSLSRDTYNEQFF,TGTGCCAGCAGCTTATCCAGGGACACCTACAATGAGCAGTTCTTC
-,14,TRBJ1-1,once,TRBV6-5,CASSSPSRETEAFF,TGTGCCAGCAGTTCTCCCTCCCGCGAGACTGAAGCTTTCTTT
-,13,TRBJ1-1,-,TRBV28,CASSPGWDTEAFF,TGTGCCAGCAGTCCAGGTTGGGACACTGAAGCTTTCTTT
-,10,TRBJ2-7,few,TRBV20-1,CSASSYEQYF,TGCAGTGCTAGCTCTTACGAGCAGTACTTC
-,16,TRBJ1-4,-,TRBV5-1,CASSPLSLSTNEKLFF,TGCGCCAGCAGCCCCCTTAGCCTTTCAACTAATGAAAAACTGTTTTTT
-,13,TRBJ1-5,-,TRBV7-6,CASSTGANQPQHF,TGTGCCAGCAGTACGGGAGCCAATCAGCCCCAGCATTTT
-,14,TRBJ1-2,-,TRBV5-6,CASSRAGGEKGYTF,TGTGCCAGCAGCCGTGCCGGGGGTGAAAAAGGCTACACCTTC
TRBD1,15,TRBJ1-5,-,TRBV29-1,CSVLQGSGSNQPQHF,TGCAGCGTTCTACAGGGGTCGGGAAGCAATCAGCCCCAGCATTTT
-,15,TRBJ1-1,-,TRBV6-1,CASSESQGMNTEAFF,TGTGCCAGCAGTGAATCTCAGGGGATGAACACTGAAGCTTTCTTT
-,17,TRBJ1-6,-,TRBV7-8,CASSDSRRGKGQSPLHF,TGTGCCAGCAGCGACTCGCGCAGGGGAAAGGGTCAATCACCCCTCCACTTT
-,17,TRBJ1-5,-,TRBV30,CAWSAFSGSYSNQPQHF,TGTGCCTGGAGTGCATTCAGCGGATCCTATAGCAATCAGCCCCAGCATTTT
TRBD1,13,TRBJ2-7,-,TRBV30,CAFTGTGGYEQYF,TGTGCCTTCACCGGGACAGGGGGCTACGAGCAGTACTTC
-,14,TRBJ1-1,few,TRBV6-5,CASSSQAAGDEAFF,TGTGCCAGCAGTTCACAGGCGGCGGGGGATGAAGCTTTCTTT
-,16,TRBJ2-7,few,TRBV10-3,CAISGVSSPSRGEQYF,TGTGCCATCAGTGGGGTCTCGTCGCCTTCAAGGGGGGAGCAGTACTTC
TRBD1,16,TRBJ2-5,-,TRBV15,CATSRPPGQGQETQYF,TGTGCCACCAGCAGACCTCCGGGACAGGGACAAGAGACCCAGTACTTC
-,16,TRBJ2-7,-,TRBV30,CAWGGAWRAEIYEQYF,TGTGCCTGGGGGGGGGCGTGGAGAGCGGAGATCTACGAGCAGTACTTC
TRBD1,14,TRBJ2-3,-,TRBV2,CASSYGTGHLTQYF,TGTGCCAGCAGTTACGGGACAGGCCATCTTACGCAGTATTTT
TRBD1,15,TRBJ1-5,-,TRBV5-4,CASSPDRGKNQPQHF,TGTGCCAGCAGCCCCGACAGGGGAAAGAATCAGCCCCAGCATTTT
-,17,TRBJ1-4,-,TRBV7-9,CASSSNRQGTRGEKLFF,TGTGCCAGCAGCTCAAATAGGCAGGGGACCCGGGGAGAAAAACTGTTTTTT
TRBD2,17,TRBJ2-1,once,TRBV29-1,CSVRPPLAGETYNEQFF,TGCAGCGTCCGACCCCCTCTAGCGGGCGAGACCTACAATGAGCAGTTCTTC
TRBD1,14,TRBJ2-5,-,TRBV4-1,CASSQIQGVETQYF,TGCGCCAGCAGCCAAATACAGGGGGTGGAGACCCAGTACTTC
-,12,TRBJ1-1,-,TRBV5-1,CASSPPVGRSFF,TGCGCCAGCAGCCCCCCGGTAGGGAGGTCTTTCTTT
TRBD2,15,TRBJ2-3,-,TRBV14,CASSQAVGGADTQYF,TGTGCCAGCAGCCAAGCGGTCGGGGGGGCCGATACGCAGTATTTT
-,12,TRBJ2-5,-,TRBV29-1,CSVQGGEETQYF,TGCAGCGTCCAAGGGGGGGAAGAGACCCAGTACTTC
TRBD2,16,TRBJ2-1,-,TRBV5-1,CASRMTSGSSYNEQFF,TGCGCCAGCAGGATGACTAGCGGGAGCTCCTACAATGAGCAGTTCTTC
-,13,TRBJ1-1,-,TRBV7-6,CASSPTENTEAFF,TGTGCCAGCAGCCCGACTGAAAACACTGAAGCTTTCTTT
-,15,TRBJ1-5,few,TRBV19,CASSIADSPNQPQHF,TGTGCCAGTAGTATAGCCGACAGCCCCAATCAGCCCCAGCATTTT
-,14,TRBJ2-7,-,TRBV15,CATSRVPHREEQYF,TGTGCCACCAGCAGAGTACCCCACAGGGAGGAGCAGTACTTC
TRBD1,15,TRBJ2-1,-,TRBV12-5,CASASGTGTYNEQFF,TGTGCTAGTGCCTCCGGGACAGGTACTTACAATGAGCAGTTCTTC
-,13,TRBJ1-6,once,TRBV19,CASSQGNDSPLHF,TGTGCCAGTAGCCAGGGGAACGATTCACCCCTCCACTTT
TRBD1,13,TRBJ1-1,-,TRBV28,CASSPWTGGEAFF,TGTGCCAGCAGCCCCTGGACAGGGGGTGAAGCTTTCTTT
TRBD2,15,TRBJ2-7,-,TRBV5-1,CASTPGGTSSHEQYF,TGCGCCAGCACCCCGGGAGGGACTAGCAGCCACGAGCAGTACTTC
TRBD2,15,TRBJ2-3,-,TRBV29-1,CSAIKLAGFRDTQYF,TGCAGCGCTATTAAACTAGCGGGATTCCGAGATACGCAGTATTTT
TRBD1,16,TRBJ2-2,-,TRBV7-2,CASSTTGGPNTGELFF,TGTGCCAGCAGCACCACAGGGGGCCCGAACACCGGGGAGCTGTTTTTT
-,15,TRBJ1-2,-,TRBV9,CASSAPRLTTYGYTF,TGTGCCAGCAGCGCCCCGCGGCTCACCACCTATGGCTACACCTTC
TRBD1,14,TRBJ2-7,-,TRBV6-6,CASSLVGQSYGQYF,TGTGCCAGCAGTTTAGTGGGACAGTCCTACGGGCAGTACTTC
-,15,TRBJ2-7,-,TRBV7-2,CASSLDSQLAIEQYF,TGTGCCAGCAGCTTAGATTCTCAATTAGCGATCGAGCAGTACTTC
-,14,TRBJ2-6,few,TRBV6-5,CASSRSAGANVLTF,TGTGCCAGCAGTAGGAGCGCAGGGGCCAACGTCCTGACTTTC
TRBD1,17,TRBJ2-6,-,TRBV11-2,CASSSGQETWGANVLTF,TGTGCCAGCAGTTCAGGACAGGAGACGTGGGGGGCCAACGTCCTGACTTTC
-,14,TRBJ1-2,-,TRBV10-3,CAISEGLVNYGYTF,TGTGCCATATCGGAGGGGTTGGTGAACTATGGCTACACCTTC
TRBD2,14,TRBJ2-5,-,TRBV15,CATSRLAGGQVQYF,TGTGCCACCAGCAGACTAGCGGGAGGGCAGGTGCAGTACTTC